This T cell receptor (beta chain) originates from a study of CD8 T cells in Susac syndrome (dated by TCRdb to between 2018 and 2021). Background on the whole study: The study used repertoire sequencing to test whether antigen drove CD8+ T cell activation and differentiation in Susac syndrome. Clonality of the CD8+ T cell repertoire was compared between over 10 healthy donors, roughly 14 Susac syndrome patients and 15 multiple sclerosis patients. On the study overall, not on this receptor specifically: The number of individuals in the TCR sequencing and HLA analysis was acknowledged as relatively small.

Peripheral blood CD8+ and CD4+ T cells from healthy donors, Susac syndrome patients and multiple sclerosis patients were profiled using high-throughput TCR beta sequencing. Healthy donors were age- and sex-matched controls. Bulk CD8+ and CD4+ T cells were purified by magnetic negative isolation, whereas CD8+ TEMRA cells were enriched by FACS. Blood was collected in EDTA tubes and processed within 24 hours, with PBMCs isolated through density gradient centrifugation. PBMCs intended for TCR sequencing were cryopreserved in liquid nitrogen and were subsequently thawed in a 37 degrees C water bath. A purity of at least 90% was achieved for sorted or isolated CD4+, CD8+ and CD8+ TEMRA cells. RNA was extracted with the RNeasy kit and about 0.5 to 1 ug was reverse transcribed using random hexamers. TCR beta CDR3 regions were amplified with the immunoSEQ multiplex PCR assay covering 54 Vbeta and 13 Jbeta segments. To correct PCR amplification bias, a synthetic template baseline was used for both primer optimization and computational correction. In the original analysis: Reads were assigned to V, D and J genes according to IMGT and analyzed in immunoSEQ Analyzer, with only productive sequences retained. To calculate clonality, Shannon entropy was normalized by log2 of the number of productive unique sequences and then subtracted from one. For each patient and control, public and private clones were evaluated among the 100 most prevalent clones. Clones were defined as Susac-specific if absent from the healthy and MS cohorts, from some 1,000 published viral clones and from other ImmuneACCESS disease sequences. The public reads were quality trimmed at Q25 with fastp and then assembled into clones with MiXCR by TCRdb, keeping productive beta chains. Each entry is one CDR3 protein sequence, shown with its most common DNA and genes. It is TCRdb's table, rather than the study itself, that gives the V and J calls and clone size. The sample table shows about 49,000 distinct CDR3 sequences, and over 85% are seen once. The leading ten clones occupy more than 0.45% of the sample.

The germline ends are 15 bases apart after V is trimmed by 2 bases and J by 11 bases. The CDR3, cysteine through phenylalanine, is 13 amino acids long. The sequence is cut down to CDR3 DNA, 39 bases in frame from base 1. The germline V gene (reference sequence) provides CDR1 LGHDT and CDR2 YNNKEL. Note on this clonotype: The target of this receptor is not known. The input lacks base qualities; no much larger clone sits a single base away.

The sequenced sample was CD8+ T cells from PBMCs. The chain uses TRBV3-1 and TRBJ1-1, with the identity of the D gene unclear. This receptor was obtained from a human donor in good health. The CDR3 corresponds to CASSQMGNLGAFF. The DNA sequence reads TGTGCCAGCAGCCAAATGGGGAATTTGGGGGCTTTCTTT.